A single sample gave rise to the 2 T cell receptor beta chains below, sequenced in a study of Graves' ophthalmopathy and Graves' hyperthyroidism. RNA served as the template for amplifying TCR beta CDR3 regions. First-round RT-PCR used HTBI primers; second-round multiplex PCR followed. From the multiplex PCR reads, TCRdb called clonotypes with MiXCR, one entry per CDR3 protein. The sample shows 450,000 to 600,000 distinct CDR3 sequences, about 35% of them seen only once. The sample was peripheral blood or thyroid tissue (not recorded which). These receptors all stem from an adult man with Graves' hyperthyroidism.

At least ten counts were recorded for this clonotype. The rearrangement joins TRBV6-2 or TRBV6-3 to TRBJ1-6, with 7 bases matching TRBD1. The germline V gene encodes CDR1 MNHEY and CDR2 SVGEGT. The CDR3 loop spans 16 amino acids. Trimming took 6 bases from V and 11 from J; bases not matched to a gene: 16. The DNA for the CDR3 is TGTGCCAGCAGGAGAGTCGGACAGGATGGTCGAACACCCCTCCACTTT. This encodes CASRRVGQDGRTPLHF.

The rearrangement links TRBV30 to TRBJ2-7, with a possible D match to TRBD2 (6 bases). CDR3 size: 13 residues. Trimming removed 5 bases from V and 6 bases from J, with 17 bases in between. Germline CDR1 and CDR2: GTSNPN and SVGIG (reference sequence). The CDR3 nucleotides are TGTGCCTGGGTTAATAGCGGTGCGACCGAGCAGTACTTC. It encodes CAWVNSGATEQYF. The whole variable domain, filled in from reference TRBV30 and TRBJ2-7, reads SQTIHQWPATLVQPVGSPLSLECTVEGTSNPNLYWYRQAAGRGLQLLFYSVGIGQISSEVPQNLSASRPQDRQFILSSKKLLLSDSGFYLCAWVNSGATEQYFGPGTRLTVT.